One and the same sample provided the 3 T cell receptor beta chains below, sequenced in a study of control samples from healthy donors and cancer patients. Method: immunoSEQ multiplex PCR; TCRdb's copy keeps in-frame clones and lacks some. The table lists roughly 88,000 clones, around four fifths of them singletons, with approximately 19% in the top ten. The sample consisted of blood. Receptors were obtained from a man in his thirties or forties in good health.

This chain joins TRBV2 and TRBJ1-5; 9 nucleotides agree with TRBD1. The V segment lost 6 bases and the J segment 4 bases; nucleotides outside the gene matches: 4. CDR1 SNHLY and CDR2 FYNNEI come from the germline V gene. The CDR3 totals 14 residues. In DNA, the CDR3 is TGTGCCAGCAGGGACAGGGGAGGTAATCAGCCCCAGCATTTT. It translates to CASRDRGGNQPQHF.

The chain joins TRBV30 to TRBJ1-2, with TRBD1 as a possible D gene (5 bases). Germline CDR1 reads GTSNPN; CDR2 reads SVGIG (reference sequence). This CDR3 contains 13 residues. The V end lost 3 bases, the J end lost 5 bases, and 13 bases lay between the germline ends. The CDR3 protein is CAWRGDLGYGYTF. The CDR3 nucleotides are TGTGCCTGGAGGGGGGACCTCGGGTATGGCTACACCTTC.

The V call is TRBV19, the J call TRBJ1-2; D is undetermined. V was clipped by 0 bases and J by 2 bases, with 7 bases between them. Germline V gene lookup returns CDR1 LNHDA and CDR2 SQIVND (reference sequence). This CDR3 region has 14 residues. CDR3 sequence (DNA): TGTGCCAGTAGTATAGATCTACGGAACTATGGCTACACCTTC. Translating gives CASSIDLRNYGYTF.